The 24 T cell receptor beta chains presented below share a single source sample, sequenced in a study of response to subunit inactivated influenza vaccine. TCRdb reanalysed the RT-PCR reads using MiXCR and keeps one entry per CDR3 protein. The sample shows hundreds of thousands of distinct CDR3 sequences, 15% to 18% of them seen only once. This sample comprised PBMCs from blood, obtained about 11 days after vaccination. The receptors derive from a man aged 45-60 years who received an inactivated influenza vaccine.

This chain connects TRBV30 to TRBJ2-7; D gene ambiguous. Germline assignment: CDR1 GTSNPN and CDR2 SVGIG (reference sequence). V gave up 0 bases and J gave up 5 bases, with 11 bases separating them. The CDR3 sequence is 13 residues long. The CDR3 DNA follows: TGTGCCTGGAGTGTACTACAGACCAACGAGCAGTACTTC. It encodes CAWSVLQTNEQYF.

This clonotype has only a few counts. This chain joins TRBV7-8 and TRBJ2-3, with D possibly matching TRBD1 (5 bases). The length of the CDR3 is 18 residues. CDR1 SGHVS and CDR2 FQNEAQ come from the germline V gene. The ends were cut back, 1 base at V and 7 bases at J, with 24 bases in the middle. In nucleotides, the CDR3 is TGTGCCAGCAGCTTAGTGTACGTGGGCAGGGATTCTAAAAATACGCAGTATTTT. Translation: CASSLVYVGRDSKNTQYF.

This clonotype has just a few counts. The chain recombines TRBV5-1 with TRBJ2-1; TRBD1 might be the D (5 bases). Germline lookup yields CDR1 SGHRS and CDR2 YFSETQ. Trimming shortened V by 0 bases and J by 5 bases, and 9 bases separated the two germline ends. The CDR3 has 14 residues. CDR3 in amino acids: CASSLDRSNNEQFF. In DNA form, the CDR3 reads TGCGCCAGCAGCTTGGACAGGTCCAACAATGAGCAGTTCTTC.

V usage is TRBV12-3 or TRBV12-4 and J usage is TRBJ1-5; a possible D gene is TRBD1 (6 bases). The CDR3 length is 15 residues. The V end lost 1 base, the J end lost 7 bases, and 14 bases lay between the germline ends. CDR3 nucleotide sequence: TGTGCCAGCAGTTTAGGGGGGCTCGGGAACCAGCCCCAGCATTTT. Its translation: CASSLGGLGNQPQHF.

This clonotype was detected only a few times. The rearrangement joins TRBV3-1 to TRBJ2-1; no firm D call. The length of the CDR3 is 15 residues. Germline CDR1 and CDR2: LGHDT and YNNKEL (reference sequence). Trimming removed 6 bases at V and 1 base at J, with 13 bases between. The CDR3 sequence: CASSTDLISYNEQFF. For the CDR3, the DNA is TGTGCCAGCAGTACAGACTTGATTTCCTACAATGAGCAGTTCTTC.

This clonotype was found a few times. The J gene is TRBJ1-5, the V gene TRBV28; 7 positions agree with TRBD1. There are 14 residues in the CDR3. The V gene's germline CDR1 is MDHEN and CDR2 SYDVKM. Trimming took 4 bases from V and 4 from J; bases not matched to a gene: 4. The CDR3 spells CASSSGQINQPQHF. In DNA form, the CDR3 reads TGTGCCAGCAGTTCGGGACAGATAAATCAGCCCCAGCATTTT.

The chain combines TRBV5-1 with TRBJ2-7; the D gene is possibly TRBD1 (6 bases). V lost 0 bases and J lost 2, with 9 bases in between. Looked up from germline, CDR1 is SGHRS and CDR2 is YFSETQ. The CDR3 contains 14 residues. The CDR3: CASSLEGVTYEQYF. The CDR3 DNA reads as TGCGCCAGCAGCTTGGAGGGGGTTACCTACGAGCAGTACTTC.

The chain is built from TRBV27 and TRBJ1-5, with D possibly being TRBD1 (5 bases). V lost 6 bases to trimming and J lost 1 base, with 13 bases between them. The germline V gene encodes CDR1 MNHEY and CDR2 SMNVEV (reference sequence). There are 15 residues in the CDR3. The CDR3 sequence is CASRINRDSNQPQHF. The DNA for the CDR3 is TGTGCCAGCAGGATTAACCGGGACAGCAATCAGCCCCAGCATTTT.

The rearrangement joins TRBV6-2 or TRBV6-3 to TRBJ2-7; D is perhaps TRBD1 or TRBD2 (5 bases each). The V end lost 9 bases, the J end lost 5 bases, and 23 bases lay between the germline ends. The CDR3 has 15 amino acids. The germline gives CDR1 MNHEY, CDR2 SVGEGT. CDR3 residues: CASRAQKVWDDEQYF. CDR3 in DNA: TGTGCCAGTCGGGCCCAGAAAGTCTGGGACGACGAGCAGTACTTC.

V usage is TRBV2 and J usage is TRBJ2-7, with TRBD2 matching 9 bases. The CDR3 spans 14 residues. In germline, CDR1 is SNHLY, CDR2 FYNNEI. The J segment lost 4 bases and the V segment lost 7 bases, leaving 8 bases of the junction unmatched. The CDR3 spells CASKRSGGDYEQYF. For the CDR3, the DNA is TGTGCCAGCAAGCGTAGCGGGGGAGATTACGAGCAGTACTTC.

A few counts support this clonotype. The V and J genes are TRBV12-3 or TRBV12-4 and TRBJ2-3; D uncertain. This CDR3 comprises 14 residues. V gave up 8 bases and J gave up 7 bases, with 19 bases separating them. This CDR3 is CASELQQLLNTQYF. CDR3 DNA: TGTGCCAGCGAGTTACAGCAGCTTTTAAATACGCAGTATTTT.

This clonotype was detected a few times. The chain combines TRBV28 with TRBJ1-2, with unresolved D. This CDR3 has 15 amino acids. The V gene's germline CDR1 is MDHEN and CDR2 SYDVKM. V lost 3 bases and J 8 bases, leaving 19 bases between the germline ends. The CDR3 sequence is CASSLHRLPFGGYTF. CDR3 bases: TGTGCCAGCAGTTTGCACAGACTACCCTTCGGGGGCTACACCTTC.

This rearrangement joins TRBV11-2 to TRBJ1-1, with D perhaps matching TRBD1 (6 bases). CDR1 is SGHAT, CDR2 FQNNGV, per germline. V was pared by 3 bases and J by 4 bases, with 18 bases between. CDR3 length: 16 residues. CDR3 coding DNA: TGTGCCAGCAGCTTGCCCCGAGGAGGGGGAAGCACTGAAGCTTTCTTT. It is translated as CASSLPRGGGSTEAFF.

The chain joins TRBV4-1 to TRBJ1-2; D is undetermined. V was clipped by 1 base and J by 0 bases, with 6 bases between them. The germline V gene has CDR1 MGHRA and CDR2 YSYEKL. The CDR3 has 14 residues. CDR3 coding DNA: TGCGCCAGCAGCCAAGGGACGTCTAACTATGGCTACACCTTC. Its translation: CASSQGTSNYGYTF.

In its sample, this clonotype was seen a few times. V gene TRBV20-1 combines with J gene TRBJ2-5; D is possibly TRBD1 or TRBD2 (7 bases each). The CDR3 consists of 14 residues. With 6 bases removed from V and 5 bases from J, the gap between germline ends came to 19 bases. Looked up from germline, CDR1 is DFQATT and CDR2 is SNEGSKA (reference sequence). The CDR3 DNA is TGCAGTGCGACGACAGGGAGGGGTCTTGAGACCCAGTACTTC. Amino acids: CSATTGRGLETQYF.

This clonotype appeared a few times. The chain combines TRBV4-1 with TRBJ1-5; the match to TRBD1 covers 8 bases. The CDR3 runs to 17 residues. V dropped 1 base and J dropped 1; count of bases not matched to a gene: 6. Germline CDR1 MGHRA, CDR2 YSYEKL. The CDR3 DNA sequence: TGCGCCAGCAGCCAAGCTACAGGGGGACGGAGCAATCAGCCCCAGCATTTT. It is translated as CASSQATGGRSNQPQHF.

The genes are TRBV9 and TRBJ2-1; TRBD2 might be the D (7 bases). The germline gives CDR1 SGDLS, CDR2 YYNGEE. The CDR3 loop spans 15 amino acids. V lost 4 bases and J lost 5, with 16 bases in between. The CDR3 spells CASSLRGEGHNEQFF. DNA of the CDR3: TGTGCCAGCAGCCTGAGGGGGGAGGGGCACAATGAGCAGTTCTTC. The full variable domain, in which reference TRBV9 and TRBJ2-1 provide the parts outside the CDR3, is DSGVTQTPKHLITATGQRVTLRCSPRSGDLSVYWYQQSLDQGLQFLIQYYNGEERAKGNILERFSAQQFPDLHSELNLSSLELGDSALYFCASSLRGEGHNEQFFGPGTRLTVL.

This clonotype has just a few counts. The gene calls are TRBV5-1 and TRBJ2-5; 8 positions agree with TRBD2. V was clipped by 1 base and J by 1 base; unmatched bases: 6. The germline CDR1 and CDR2 sequences are SGHRS and YFSETQ. The CDR3 loop spans 16 amino acids. CDR3 region: CASSLRLAGFQETQYF. In nucleotides, the CDR3 is TGCGCCAGCAGCTTGCGCCTAGCGGGCTTCCAAGAGACCCAGTACTTC.

This chain links TRBV7-3 with TRBJ1-6; TRBD1 is a possible D gene (6 bases). The CDR3 covers 14 residues. V was clipped by 5 bases and J by 6 bases, with 11 bases between them. Germline assignment: CDR1 SGHTA and CDR2 FQGTGA. The CDR3 reads CASSRGQINSPLHF. CDR3 coding DNA: TGTGCCAGCAGCCGAGGACAGATTAATTCACCCCTCCACTTT.

The chain combines TRBV7-2 with TRBJ1-1; D unresolved. Per the germline V gene, CDR1 is SGHTA and CDR2 is FQGNSA. This CDR3 contains 14 residues. Trimming cost V 1 base and J 8 bases, with 14 bases left between them. The CDR3 loop is CASSLEAGLGEAFF. CDR3 sequence (DNA): TGTGCCAGCAGCTTAGAGGCAGGATTGGGGGAAGCTTTCTTT.

This clonotype was observed at least ten times. This chain uses TRBV7-2 with TRBJ2-2; 9 bases agree with TRBD2. The CDR3 length is 16 residues. The germline gives CDR1 SGHTA, CDR2 FQGNSA. The V gene end was trimmed by 1 base and the J gene end by 5 bases; junction bases not matched to a gene: 5. This chain's CDR3 is CASSLGLAGLTGELFF. DNA of the CDR3: TGTGCCAGCAGCTTAGGGCTAGCGGGGCTGACCGGGGAGCTGTTTTTT.

The table lists this clonotype with a few counts. This rearrangement joins TRBV30 to TRBJ1-1; no definite D call. The CDR3 runs 11 residues. V was pared by 0 bases and J by 4 bases, with 3 bases between. CDR1 is GTSNPN and CDR2 is SVGIG in the germline V gene (reference sequence). CDR3 in amino acids: CAWSVSTEAFF. The CDR3 nucleotides read TGTGCCTGGAGTGTCTCCACTGAAGCTTTCTTT.

The chain employs TRBV7-2 and TRBJ1-2; maybe TRBD1 (6 bases). Germline V lookup: CDR1 SGHTA, CDR2 FQGNSA. The CDR3 is made up of 14 amino acids. V shed 1 base and J shed 7 bases, with 13 bases lying between them. The CDR3 protein is CASSLVVWGPGYTF. CDR3 coding DNA: TGTGCCAGCAGCTTAGTGGTCTGGGGGCCTGGCTACACCTTC.

This sequence joins TRBV20-1 and TRBJ2-2, with 7 nucleotides matching TRBD1. Germline CDR1 is DFQATT and CDR2 is SNEGSKA (reference sequence). The CDR3 sequence is 14 residues long. Trimming removed 3 bases from V and 6 bases from J; junction bases left unmatched: 7. CDR3 residues: CSARRVQGSGELFF. The DNA of the CDR3 is TGCAGTGCTAGGAGGGTACAGGGGTCCGGGGAGCTGTTTTTT.